Listed below are T cell receptor beta chains from one sample, sequenced in a study of CXCR3-negative and CXCR3-positive naive CD8 T cells. One entry per CDR3 protein, without DNA, is what TCRdb gives after re-calling the 5' RACE reads. The sample totals 45,000 or so distinct CDR3 sequences. What was sequenced was naive CXCR3- CD8+ T cells from blood. The source is a human donor in good health. Some clones in this sample may be carry-over from other donors' samples. The CDR3 runs from the conserved cysteine through the conserved F or W. Expanded clones are given a class, and other clones once, few, many or no size at all.

V gene	J gene	clone size	CDR3 protein
TRBV7-2	TRBJ2-7	NA	CASSPNLGEQYF
TRBV5-6	TRBJ1-1	NA	CASSLVGKGTEAFF
TRBV4-3	TRBJ1-2	medium-sized	CASRETGGNGYTF
TRBV4-2	TRBJ1-4	NA	CASSQDGSGTGEAEKLFF
TRBV28	TRBJ1-6	NA	CASSLSDRASPLHF
TRBV6-6	TRBJ1-1	NA	CASSILLEAFF
TRBV4-1	TRBJ2-7	NA	CASSQEWPGGIYEQYF
TRBV5-1	TRBJ2-1	NA	CASSMYRGNEQFF
TRBV6-4	TRBJ2-1	NA	CASSDGGANNEQFF
TRBV4-3	TRBJ1-6	NA	CASSPSAGQGNSPLHF
TRBV7-9	TRBJ1-5	NA	CASSRGQGNNQPQHF
TRBV29-1	TRBJ1-1	NA	CSVPGRSNTEAFF
TRBV5-7	TRBJ2-3	NA	CASSRGRAADTQYF
TRBV29-1	TRBJ1-1	NA	CSVEVLDMGSEAFF
TRBV4-3	TRBJ2-7	NA	CASSPGTGDEQYF
TRBV2	TRBJ2-6	NA	CASTKALAGGNSGANVLTF
TRBV5-5	TRBJ2-5	NA	CASSLSAGGPGETQYF
TRBV3-1	TRBJ2-1	NA	CASSDPAFNEQFF
TRBV27	TRBJ1-4	NA	CASSPTSSRGATNEKLFF
TRBV29-1	TRBJ2-7	NA	CSVSRADRAHYEQYF
TRBV29-1	TRBJ2-1	NA	CSVQGSGTYNEQFF
TRBV6-2/TRBV6-3	TRBJ2-5	NA	CASSYTRTQYF
TRBV15	TRBJ2-2	NA	CATSRNTQGVGELFF
TRBV6-5	TRBJ2-5	NA	CASSTGGVGETQYF
TRBV28	TRBJ2-7	NA	CASSLWGGQGSYEQYF
TRBV7-2	TRBJ2-7	medium-sized	CASSLNPGFYEQYF
TRBV7-3	TRBJ2-1	NA	CASSLSSGRVHEQFF
TRBV12-3/TRBV12-4	TRBJ2-1	NA	CASSFSGGEGEQFF
TRBV7-2	TRBJ1-1	NA	CASSLEGTGTIEAFF
TRBV4-2	TRBJ1-6	NA	CASSQDRHFNSPLHF
TRBV12-3/TRBV12-4	TRBJ2-1	NA	CASSGETSVYNEQFF
TRBV4-1	TRBJ2-7	NA	CASSQESDRSYEQYF
TRBV27	TRBJ1-3	NA	CASSPRQGHSGNTIYF
TRBV28	TRBJ2-7	NA	CASSFGPLTSGSNEQYF
TRBV6-6	TRBJ1-1	NA	CASTHRGVGTEAFF
TRBV15	TRBJ2-1	NA	CATSRDLGFTSNEQFF
TRBV5-1	TRBJ2-1	medium-sized	CASSLGTANNEQFF